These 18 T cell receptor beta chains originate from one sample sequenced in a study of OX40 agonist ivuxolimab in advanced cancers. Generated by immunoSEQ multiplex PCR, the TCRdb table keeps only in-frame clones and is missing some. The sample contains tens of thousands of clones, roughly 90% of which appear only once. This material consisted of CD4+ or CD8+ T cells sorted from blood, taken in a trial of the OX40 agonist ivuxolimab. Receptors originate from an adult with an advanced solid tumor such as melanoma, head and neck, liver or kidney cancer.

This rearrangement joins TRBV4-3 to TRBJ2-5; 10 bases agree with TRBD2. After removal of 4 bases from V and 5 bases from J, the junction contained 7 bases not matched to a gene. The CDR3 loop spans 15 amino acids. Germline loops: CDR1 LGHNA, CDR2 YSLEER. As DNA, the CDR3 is TGCGCCAGCAGCCGGCTACTAGCGGGATATGAGACCCAGTACTTC. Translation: CASSRLLAGYETQYF.

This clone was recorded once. The CDR3 DNA follows: TGTGCCATCAGTGAGTCGGGGCTATATACGCAGTATTTT. It encodes CAISESGLYTQYF. The rearrangement uses TRBV10-3 and TRBJ2-3, with a weak D call TRBD1 (5 bases). The V and J ends lost 0 bases and 7 bases respectively, with 8 bases between them. CDR3 size: 13 residues. Per germline, CDR1 ENHRY and CDR2 SYGVKD.

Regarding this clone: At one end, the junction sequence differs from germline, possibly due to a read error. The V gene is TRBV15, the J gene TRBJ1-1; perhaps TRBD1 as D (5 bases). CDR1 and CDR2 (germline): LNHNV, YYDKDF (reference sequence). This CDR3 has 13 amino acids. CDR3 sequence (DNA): TGTGCCACCAGCAGAGATCCCGGACACGCCCATCGATTT. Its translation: CATSRDPGHAHRF.

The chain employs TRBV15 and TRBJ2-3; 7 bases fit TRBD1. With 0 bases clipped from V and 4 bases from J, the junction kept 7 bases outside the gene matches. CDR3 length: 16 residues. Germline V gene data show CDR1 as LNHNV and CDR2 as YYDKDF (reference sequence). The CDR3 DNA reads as TGTGCCACCAGCAGAGAGACAGGGAGTGGGGCAGATACGCAGTATTTT. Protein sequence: CATSRETGSGADTQYF.

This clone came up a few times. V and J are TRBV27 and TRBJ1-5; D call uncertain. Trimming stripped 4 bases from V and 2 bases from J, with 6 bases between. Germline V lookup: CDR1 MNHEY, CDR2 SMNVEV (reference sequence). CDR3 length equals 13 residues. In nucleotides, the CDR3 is TGTGCCAGCAGTTCTGGGGGCAATCAGCCCCAGCATTTT. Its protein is CASSSGGNQPQHF.

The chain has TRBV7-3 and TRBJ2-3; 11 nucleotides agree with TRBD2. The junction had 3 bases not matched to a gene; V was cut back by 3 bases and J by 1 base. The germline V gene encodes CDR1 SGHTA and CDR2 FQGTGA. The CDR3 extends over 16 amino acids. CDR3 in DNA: TGTGCCAGCAGCTTCGGGACTAGCGGAGGCACAGATACGCAGTATTTT. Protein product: CASSFGTSGGTDTQYF.

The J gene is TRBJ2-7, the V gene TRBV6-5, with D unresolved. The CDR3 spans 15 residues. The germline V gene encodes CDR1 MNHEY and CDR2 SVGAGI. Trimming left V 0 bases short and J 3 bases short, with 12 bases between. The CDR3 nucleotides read TGTGCCAGCAGTTACTCTGAGAGGTCAAACTACGAGCAGTACTTC. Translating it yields CASSYSERSNYEQYF.

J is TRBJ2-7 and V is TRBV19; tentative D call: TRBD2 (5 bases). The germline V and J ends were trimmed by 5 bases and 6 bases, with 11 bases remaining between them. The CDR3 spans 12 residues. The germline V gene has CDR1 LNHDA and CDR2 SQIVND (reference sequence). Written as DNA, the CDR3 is TGTGCCAGTAGTGAAGGGAGCCCCGAGCAGTACTTC. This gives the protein CASSEGSPEQYF.

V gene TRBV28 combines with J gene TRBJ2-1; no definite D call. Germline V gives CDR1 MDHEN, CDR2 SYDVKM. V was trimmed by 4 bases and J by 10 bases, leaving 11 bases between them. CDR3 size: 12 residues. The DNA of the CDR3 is TGTGCCAGCAGTTCCATAGCTGTCGAGCAGTTCTTC. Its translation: CASSSIAVEQFF.

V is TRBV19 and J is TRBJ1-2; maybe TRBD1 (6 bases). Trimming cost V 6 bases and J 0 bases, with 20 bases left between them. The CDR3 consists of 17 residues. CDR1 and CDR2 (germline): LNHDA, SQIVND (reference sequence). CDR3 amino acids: CASRTKKTGHTNYGYTF. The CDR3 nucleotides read TGTGCCAGTAGGACGAAAAAGACAGGCCATACTAACTATGGCTACACCTTC.

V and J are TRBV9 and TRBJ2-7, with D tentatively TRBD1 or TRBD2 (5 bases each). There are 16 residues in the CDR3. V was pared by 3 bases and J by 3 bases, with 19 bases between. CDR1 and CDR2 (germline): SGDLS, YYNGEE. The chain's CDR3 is CASSGGTGRRVYEQYF. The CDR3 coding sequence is TGTGCCAGCAGCGGTGGAACGGGACGGAGAGTCTACGAGCAGTACTTC.

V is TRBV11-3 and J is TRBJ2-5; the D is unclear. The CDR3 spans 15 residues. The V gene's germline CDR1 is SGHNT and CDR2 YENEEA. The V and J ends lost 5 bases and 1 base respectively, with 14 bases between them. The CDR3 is CASSLGAYLQETQYF. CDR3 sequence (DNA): TGTGCCAGCAGCCTAGGAGCCTACCTCCAAGAGACCCAGTACTTC. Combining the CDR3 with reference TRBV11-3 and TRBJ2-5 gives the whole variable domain EAGVVQSPRYKIIEKKQPVAFWCNPISGHNTLYWYLQNLGQGPELLIRYENEEAVDDSQLPKDRFSAERLKGVDSTLKIQPAELGDSAVYLCASSLGAYLQETQYFGPGTRLLVL.

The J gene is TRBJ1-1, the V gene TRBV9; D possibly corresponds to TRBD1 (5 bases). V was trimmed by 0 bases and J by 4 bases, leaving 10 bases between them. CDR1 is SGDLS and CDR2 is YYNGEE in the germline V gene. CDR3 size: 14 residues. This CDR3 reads CASSVARGGTEAFF. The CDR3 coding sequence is TGTGCCAGCAGCGTAGCCCGGGGGGGCACTGAAGCTTTCTTT.

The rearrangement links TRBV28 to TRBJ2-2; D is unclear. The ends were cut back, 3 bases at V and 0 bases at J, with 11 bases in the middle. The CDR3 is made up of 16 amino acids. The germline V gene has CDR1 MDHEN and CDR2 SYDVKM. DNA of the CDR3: TGTGCCAGCAGTTTGACAACGCCCTCGAACACCGGGGAGCTGTTTTTT. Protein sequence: CASSLTTPSNTGELFF. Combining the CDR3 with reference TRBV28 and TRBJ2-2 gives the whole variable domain DVKVTQSSRYLVKRTGEKVFLECVQDMDHENMFWYRQDPGLGLRLIYFSYDVKMKEKGDIPEGYSVSREKKERFSLILESASTNQTSMYLCASSLTTPSNTGELFFGEGSRLTVL.

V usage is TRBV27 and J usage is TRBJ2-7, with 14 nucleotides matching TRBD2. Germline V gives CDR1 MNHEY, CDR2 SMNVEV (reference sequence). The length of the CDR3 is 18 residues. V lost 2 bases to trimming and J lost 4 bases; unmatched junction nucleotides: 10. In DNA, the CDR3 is TGTGCCAGCAGTTTACGGTGGGGACTAGCGGGAGTTGGTTACGAGCAGTACTTC. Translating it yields CASSLRWGLAGVGYEQYF.

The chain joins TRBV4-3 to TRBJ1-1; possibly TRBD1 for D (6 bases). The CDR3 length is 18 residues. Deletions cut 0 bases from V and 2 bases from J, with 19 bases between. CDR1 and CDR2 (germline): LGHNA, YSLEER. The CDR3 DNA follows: TGCGCCAGCAGCCAAGATGGGGGCGATACCTCCGTTAACACTGAAGCTTTCTTT. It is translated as CASSQDGGDTSVNTEAFF.

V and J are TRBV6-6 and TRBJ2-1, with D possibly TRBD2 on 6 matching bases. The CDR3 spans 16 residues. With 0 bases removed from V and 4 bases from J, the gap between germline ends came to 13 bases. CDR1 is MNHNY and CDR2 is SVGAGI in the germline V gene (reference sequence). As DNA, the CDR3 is TGTGCCAGCAGTTACTCCGGGACTCGATTATACAATGAGCAGTTCTTC. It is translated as CASSYSGTRLYNEQFF.

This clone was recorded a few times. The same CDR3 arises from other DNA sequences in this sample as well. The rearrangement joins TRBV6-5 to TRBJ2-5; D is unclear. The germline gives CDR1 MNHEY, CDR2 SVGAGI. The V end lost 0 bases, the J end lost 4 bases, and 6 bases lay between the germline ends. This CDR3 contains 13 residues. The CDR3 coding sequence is TGTGCCAGCAGTTACTCGAAAAGAGAGACCCAGTACTTC. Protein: CASSYSKRETQYF.